The source of this T cell receptor beta chain is a study of shared clonotypes between healthy human individuals. Study summary: The donor pool was made up of two women and three men aged 18 to 49.

There are 9 residues in the CDR3. The germline V and J ends were trimmed by 8 bases and 5 bases, with 3 bases remaining between them. Germline V lookup: CDR1 MDHEN, CDR2 SYDVKM. General study results and limits: A generally larger estimated richness was seen in naive subsets than in memory subsets. Lower generation probabilities were found for non-shared clonotypes than for those shared by all four donors.

Method: immunoSEQ multiplex PCR; TCRdb's copy keeps in-frame clones and lacks some. This sample has approximately 810,000 clones, with approximately 92% found just once. This clone was recorded only once. Its antigen is currently unknown. Naive CD8 populations comprised CD45RO-negative cells positively selected for CCR7, excluding terminally differentiated effector memory CD45RA+ cells. Sequenced sample: naive CD8+ T cells sorted from blood. The clonotype originates from a man in his thirties or forties in good health. The V gene is TRBV28, the J gene TRBJ2-5; D is unclear. CDR3 in DNA: TGTGCCAGCCGGGAGACCCAGTACTTC. This codes for CASRETQYF. Complete variable domain (other parts from reference TRBV28 and TRBJ2-5): DVKVTQSSRYLVKRTGEKVFLECVQDMDHENMFWYRQDPGLGLRLIYFSYDVKMKEKGDIPEGYSVSREKKERFSLILESASTNQTSMYLCASRETQYFGPGTRLLVL.